These 8 T cell receptor beta chains were sequenced from one sample in a study of HIV-infected patients and healthy controls. Follow-up blood was drawn about 14 weeks, roughly three months, after antiretroviral therapy began. The repertoire came from unfractionated whole blood and reflected all unsorted peripheral T cells. cDNA was made from roughly 500 ng RNA using alpha and beta constant primers. Using multiplexing indices, alpha and beta chain libraries were generated apart by chain-specific third strand synthesis. MiXCR, run by TCRdb on the 5' RACE reads, gives a single entry per CDR3 protein. The table lists roughly 9,400 distinct CDR3 sequences, 8.7% of them singletons. Sequencing used blood, obtained during antiretroviral therapy. Source of these receptors: an adult with HIV infection.

By share, this clonotype counts as medium-sized (0.01 to 0.1%). The chain couples TRBV4-1 to TRBJ2-1, with unresolved D. This CDR3 region has 12 residues. The germline V gene has CDR1 MGHRA and CDR2 YSYEKL. V was clipped by 1 base and J by 7 bases, with 5 bases between them. The CDR3 here is CASSQGKNEQFF. The DNA for the CDR3 is TGCGCCAGCAGCCAAGGGAAGAATGAGCAGTTCTTC.

This clonotype was counted many times. The V call is TRBV5-1, the J call TRBJ1-4; D remains unclear. V was cut by 0 bases and J by 6 bases, with 9 bases left in between. The CDR3 contains 14 residues. Germline CDR1 and CDR2: SGHRS and YFSETQ. The CDR3 DNA sequence: TGCGCCAGCAGCTTGGACGGCGCCGATGAAAAACTGTTTTTT. It is translated as CASSLDGADEKLFF.

This clonotype has ten or more counts. The gene calls are TRBV24-1 and TRBJ1-3; a weak D match, TRBD1 (5 bases). The ends were cut back, 1 base at V and 0 bases at J, with 9 bases in the middle. The CDR3 totals 16 residues. CDR1 is KGHDR, CDR2 SFDVKD, per germline. The CDR3 loop is CATSDLGDFSGNTIYF. In nucleotides, the CDR3 is TGTGCCACCAGTGATTTAGGGGACTTCTCTGGAAACACCATATATTTT.

The V gene is TRBV12-3 or TRBV12-4, the J gene TRBJ2-6; D remains unclear. The V gene lost 0 bases and the J gene lost 3 bases, with 0 bases spanning the gap. The CDR3 sequence is 13 residues long. The CDR3 sequence is CASSLAGANVLTF. CDR3 nucleotide sequence: TGTGCCAGCAGTTTAGCTGGGGCCAACGTCCTGACTTTC.

This clonotype was observed at least ten times. The gene calls are TRBV15 and TRBJ2-5, with TRBD2 identical over 7 bases. The germline V gene encodes CDR1 LNHNV and CDR2 YYDKDF (reference sequence). This CDR3 is 16 amino acids long. Trimming at V came to 0 bases and at J to 5 bases, leaving 9 bases not matched to a gene. DNA of the CDR3: TGTGCCACCAGCAGAGATATAAGGGAGGGCTATGAGACCCAGTACTTC. It encodes CATSRDIREGYETQYF.

The sample holds many counts of this clonotype. This chain uses TRBV29-1 with TRBJ1-1, with TRBD1 as a possible D gene (6 bases). V lost 0 bases and J 4 bases, leaving 6 bases between the germline ends. The CDR3 has 12 amino acids. Germline V gives CDR1 SQVTM, CDR2 ANQGSEA. For the CDR3, the DNA is TGCAGCGTTGAAGAGGGGGCCACTGAAGCTTTCTTT. It encodes CSVEEGATEAFF.

This clonotype showed up many times. The rearrangement joins TRBV28 to TRBJ2-3; 9 bases align to TRBD1. The CDR3 runs 16 residues. Germline-derived CDR1 and CDR2 are MDHEN and SYDVKM. The ends lost 4 bases at V and 4 bases at J; junction bases unmatched: 9. The CDR3 here is CASSSAGTGTPDTQYF. The CDR3 DNA reads as TGTGCCAGCAGTTCCGCCGGGACAGGGACCCCAGATACGCAGTATTTT.

This clonotype has a count of ten or more. The chain is built from TRBV7-9 and TRBJ1-2; weak D call: TRBD1 (5 bases). Deletions cut 2 bases from V and 6 bases from J, with 16 bases between. Germline loops: CDR1 SEHNR, CDR2 FQNEAQ (reference sequence). The CDR3 is made up of 15 amino acids. The CDR3 nucleotides are TGTGCCAGCAGCTTACAGGGCTTAACTTCAGATGGCTACACCTTC. It encodes CASSLQGLTSDGYTF.